What follows are 27 T cell receptor beta chains derived from one specimen sequenced in a study of blood T cell repertoires in COVID-19. Here immunoSEQ multiplex PCR was the method, and the copy in TCRdb shows in-frame clones only, minus some. The data contain under 200,000 clones, approximately 83% of them singletons. The sequencing sample was made of PBMCs or T cells enriched from blood (not recorded which). The receptors here all came from a woman aged 55-70 years who had recovered from COVID-19.

The gene calls are TRBV10-2 and TRBJ2-5, with TRBD2 matching over 7 bases. J lost 7 bases, V lost 6 bases, and 11 bases had no gene match. This CDR3 has 14 residues. CDR1 is WSHSY, CDR2 SAAADI, per germline. The CDR3 sequence: CASSDLAGVVTQYF. DNA for the CDR3: TGCGCCAGCAGCGACCTTGCGGGAGTGGTGACCCAGTACTTC.

The J gene is TRBJ2-7, the V gene TRBV28; D is possibly TRBD2 (5 bases). The germline CDR1 and CDR2 sequences are MDHEN and SYDVKM. The CDR3 has 12 residues. Trimming stripped 3 bases from V and 4 bases from J, with 7 bases between. This CDR3 reads CASSFGVYEQYF. CDR3 bases: TGTGCCAGCAGTTTCGGGGTGTACGAGCAGTACTTC. Full variable domain (missing parts from reference TRBV28 and TRBJ2-7): DVKVTQSSRYLVKRTGEKVFLECVQDMDHENMFWYRQDPGLGLRLIYFSYDVKMKEKGDIPEGYSVSREKKERFSLILESASTNQTSMYLCASSFGVYEQYFGPGTRLTVT.

This clone was observed a single time. The V and J genes are TRBV7-2 and TRBJ1-3, with D unresolved. Per the germline V gene, CDR1 is SGHTA and CDR2 is FQGNSA. This CDR3 spans 13 amino acids. V was shortened by 1 base and J by 3 bases, with 4 bases between the two germline ends. CDR3 DNA: TGTGCCAGCAGCTTAGTTCATGGAAACACCATATATTTT. It yields the protein CASSLVHGNTIYF.

This chain connects TRBV18 to TRBJ1-1; the D gene is possibly TRBD1 (5 bases). The CDR3 is 15 residues long. V was clipped by 2 bases and J by 0 bases, with 10 bases between them. CDR1 and CDR2 from the germline V gene are KGHSH and LQKENI. CDR3 bases: TGTGCCAGCTCACCAGGTACGGGGGTGAACACTGAAGCTTTCTTT. Protein product: CASSPGTGVNTEAFF.

This clone has more than one count but fewer than ten. This chain joins TRBV29-1 and TRBJ2-5, with 7 bases identical to TRBD1. Trimming took 4 bases from V and 5 from J; bases not matched to a gene: 10. The CDR3 consists of 14 residues. Germline V gene data show CDR1 as SQVTM and CDR2 as ANQGSEA. The CDR3 region has the DNA TGCAGCGTTGCAGAGACAGGGTCTGGGGAGACCCAGTACTTC. Protein: CSVAETGSGETQYF.

The chain uses TRBV12-5 and TRBJ2-7; D call uncertain. The germline V gene has CDR1 LGHNT and CDR2 FRNRAP. CDR3 length equals 12 residues. V lost 5 bases and J 2 bases, leaving 7 bases between the germline ends. The CDR3 region is CASGPAAYEQYF. CDR3 DNA: TGTGCTAGTGGTCCCGCGGCCTACGAGCAGTACTTC.

This clone was found once. CDR3 in DNA: TGTGCCAGCACCACCGAATCTCGGAAGCGTTACACAGATACGCAGTATTTT. Its translation is CASTTESRKRYTDTQYF. V is TRBV5-6 and J is TRBJ2-3; D unresolved. Trimming removed 6 bases from V and 2 bases from J, with 22 bases in between. CDR3 length: 17 amino acids. Germline CDR1 is SGHDT and CDR2 is YYEEEE.

V gene TRBV4-1 combines with J gene TRBJ2-3, with 9 bases fitting TRBD1. Germline lookup yields CDR1 MGHRA and CDR2 YSYEKL. This CDR3 spans 16 amino acids. The J segment lost 7 bases and the V segment lost 0 bases, leaving 8 bases of the junction unmatched. CDR3 region: CASSQDPGTGSNTQYF. The CDR3 DNA is TGCGCCAGCAGCCAAGATCCCGGGACAGGGTCGAATACGCAGTATTTT.

J is TRBJ2-1 and V is TRBV18; TRBD1 is a possible D gene (5 bases). There are 14 residues in the CDR3. Germline V gene sequence: CDR1 KGHSH, CDR2 LQKENI. Trimming pared 2 bases from V and 6 bases from J, leaving 11 bases between. The CDR3 region is CASSPKTVFNEQFF. The CDR3 DNA sequence: TGTGCCAGCTCACCAAAGACAGTATTCAATGAGCAGTTCTTC.

The chain has TRBV5-5 and TRBJ2-5, with D maybe TRBD2 (6 bases). The J call is uncertain, as TRBJ2-7 better fits the DNA end. The CDR3 is made up of 14 amino acids. Germline V gene lookup returns CDR1 SGHKS and CDR2 YYEKEE (reference sequence). CDR3 in amino acids: CASSPVGGNYEQYF. The CDR3 bases are TGTGCCAGCAGCCCGGTTGGGGGGAACTACGAGCAGTACTTC.

The rearrangement uses TRBV7-8 and TRBJ2-3; TRBD2 agrees at 8 bases. V lost 6 bases and J lost 6; bases outside the gene matches: 8. Germline CDR1 SGHVS, CDR2 FQNEAQ. CDR3 size: 14 residues. CDR3 nucleotides: TGTGCCAGCAGTCTTAGCGGGGTGCAGGATACGCAGTATTTT. Its translation: CASSLSGVQDTQYF.

A single count supports this clone. The V call is TRBV20-1, the J call TRBJ2-7, with 7 bases identical to TRBD2. CDR1 DFQATT and CDR2 SNEGSKA come from the germline V gene (reference sequence). CDR3 length: 12 residues. The ends lost 3 bases at V and 6 bases at J; junction bases unmatched: 5. In nucleotides, the CDR3 is TGCAGTGCTAGTCGAGCGGGATCCGAGCAGTACTTC. Encoded protein: CSASRAGSEQYF.

The rearrangement links TRBV27 to TRBJ2-5, with 8 bases that match TRBD1. Germline loops: CDR1 MNHEY, CDR2 SMNVEV (reference sequence). Trimming at V came to 5 bases and at J to 5 bases, leaving 7 bases not matched to a gene. This CDR3 contains 14 residues. CDR3 DNA sequence: TGTGCCAGCAGTGACAGGGGATGGTTCGAGACCCAGTACTTC. It yields the protein CASSDRGWFETQYF.

The J gene is TRBJ2-2, the V gene TRBV4-1; 8 positions match TRBD2. V shed 0 bases and J 4 bases; nucleotides not matched to a gene: 4. This CDR3 has 16 amino acids. Germline loops: CDR1 MGHRA, CDR2 YSYEKL. CDR3 amino acids: CASSQEAGRVTGELFF. As DNA, the CDR3 is TGCGCCAGCAGCCAAGAGGCCGGGAGGGTCACCGGGGAGCTGTTTTTT.

The chain employs TRBV19 and TRBJ1-1, with D unresolved. The CDR3 loop spans 13 amino acids. Trimming shortened V by 9 bases and J by 1 base, and 12 bases separated the two germline ends. Germline V gene data show CDR1 as LNHDA and CDR2 as SQIVND (reference sequence). DNA for the CDR3: TGTGCCAGCCAAATAACAGCGAACACTGAAGCTTTCTTT. Its translation is CASQITANTEAFF.

The rearrangement uses TRBV11-2 and TRBJ2-3, with D possibly matching TRBD1 (5 bases). CDR1 SGHAT and CDR2 FQNNGV come from the germline V gene. The CDR3 runs to 15 residues. V shed 1 base and J shed 2 bases, with 10 bases lying between them. For the CDR3, the DNA is TGTGCCAGCAGCTTAGGGACACTTGTCACAGATACGCAGTATTTT. This sequence encodes CASSLGTLVTDTQYF.

This chain links TRBV6-5 with TRBJ2-5; D is ambiguous. The CDR3 has 11 residues. Germline V gene sequence: CDR1 MNHEY, CDR2 SVGAGI. V was pared by 2 bases and J by 7 bases, with 5 bases between. The CDR3 loop is CASSYLGTQYF. The DNA of the CDR3 is TGTGCCAGCAGTTACCTCGGGACCCAGTACTTC.

The chain carries TRBV7-9 and TRBJ2-3, with 9 bases that match TRBD2. V trimming: 5 bases; J trimming: 0 bases; junction bases outside the gene matches: 9. The germline V gene has CDR1 SEHNR and CDR2 FQNEAQ (reference sequence). This CDR3 spans 17 amino acids. This CDR3 is CASSHVLAGASTDTQYF. Written as DNA, the CDR3 is TGTGCCAGCAGCCACGTTTTAGCGGGGGCCAGCACAGATACGCAGTATTTT.

This chain connects TRBV27 to TRBJ1-2; a possible D gene is TRBD1 (5 bases). This CDR3 comprises 14 residues. Per the germline V gene, CDR1 is MNHEY and CDR2 is SMNVEV (reference sequence). V gave up 6 bases and J gave up 8 bases, with 19 bases separating them. The CDR3 bases are TGTGCCAGCAGAGGAGCCCCCGGGACTATCGGCTACACCTTC. As protein: CASRGAPGTIGYTF.

This chain links TRBV3-1 (or the pseudogene TRBV3-2) with TRBJ1-5; D remains ambiguous. Trimming stripped 4 bases from V and 0 bases from J, with 10 bases between. This CDR3 has 15 residues. Germline lookup yields CDR1 LGHDT and CDR2 YNNKEL (reference sequence). The CDR3 bases are TGTGCCAGCAGCCCCGGGTCAGATAGCAATCAGCCCCAGCATTTT. Residues: CASSPGSDSNQPQHF.

The J gene is TRBJ2-5, the V gene TRBV5-4; 10 nucleotides align to TRBD1. The ends lost 4 bases at V and 4 bases at J; junction bases unmatched: 4. This CDR3 contains 14 residues. Germline V gene lookup returns CDR1 SGHNT and CDR2 YYREEE (reference sequence). CDR3 DNA sequence: TGTGCCAGCAGCCCAGACAGGGGGCGAGAGACCCAGTACTTC. It codes for CASSPDRGRETQYF.

This clone was picked up one time. The genes are TRBV29-1 and TRBJ2-2; D possibly corresponds to TRBD1 (7 bases). Per the germline V gene, CDR1 is SQVTM and CDR2 is ANQGSEA. The CDR3 runs 13 residues. The V gene lost 7 bases and the J gene lost 6 bases, with 15 bases spanning the gap. The CDR3 DNA is TGCAGCGCACGCAGGGGGGCGGCCGGGGAGCTGTTTTTT. Translated: CSARRGAAGELFF.

The chain combines TRBV2 with TRBJ1-1; D remains unclear. This CDR3 contains 14 residues. Germline assignment: CDR1 SNHLY and CDR2 FYNNEI. The V gene lost 4 bases and the J gene lost 3 bases, with 12 bases spanning the gap. CDR3 DNA sequence: TGTGCCAGCAGTGGTTTGAGGAGAGACACTGAAGCTTTCTTT. This sequence encodes CASSGLRRDTEAFF.

Only a few counts were recorded for this clone. This chain joins TRBV28 and TRBJ2-6; possibly TRBD1 for D (6 bases). The germline CDR1 and CDR2 sequences are MDHEN and SYDVKM. V was trimmed by 6 bases and J by 4 bases, leaving 22 bases between them. The CDR3 spans 18 residues. CDR3 sequence (DNA): TGTGCCAGCAGAGCGATGCCCGGTGGGGGCTTCGGGGCCAACGTCCTGACTTTC. It translates to CASRAMPGGGFGANVLTF.

This chain connects TRBV9 to TRBJ1-2; tentative D call: TRBD1 (5 bases). Germline V lookup: CDR1 SGDLS, CDR2 YYNGEE. The CDR3 spans 13 residues. Trimming took off 4 bases at V and 5 bases at J, with 12 bases between the two ends. CDR3 coding DNA: TGTGCCAGCAGCATCGACAGTGGGTATGGCTACACCTTC. This codes for CASSIDSGYGYTF.

V usage is TRBV14 and J usage is TRBJ2-1; D may be TRBD1 (5 bases). The CDR3 spans 17 residues. The germline V gene encodes CDR1 SGHDN and CDR2 FVKESK. The V and J ends lost 0 bases and 1 base respectively, with 13 bases between them. The CDR3 DNA reads TGTGCCAGCAGCCAAGAGTGGGGCAGGGCATCCTACAATGAGCAGTTCTTC. As protein: CASSQEWGRASYNEQFF. The whole variable domain, remainder taken from reference TRBV14 and TRBJ2-1, is EAGVTQFPSHSVIEKGQTVTLRCDPISGHDNLYWYRRVMGKEIKFLLHFVKESKQDESGMPNNRFLAERTGGTYSTLKVQPAELEDSGVYFCASSQEWGRASYNEQFFGPGTRLTVL.

This clone was seen only once. This rearrangement joins TRBV18 to TRBJ2-4; TRBD2 is a possible D gene (6 bases). V dropped 4 bases and J dropped 4 bases, with 23 bases sitting between them. CDR3 length equals 18 residues. In germline, CDR1 is KGHSH, CDR2 LQKENI. The CDR3 here is CASSQGTRSGLGKNIQYF. CDR3 DNA: TGTGCCAGCTCACAAGGAACTCGCTCGGGACTCGGGAAAAACATTCAGTACTTC.